This T cell receptor beta chain was observed in a study of control samples from healthy donors and cancer patients. The CDR3 is 15 amino acids. The ends were cut back, 7 bases at V and 1 base at J, with 16 bases in the middle. Germline CDR1 SNHLY, CDR2 FYNNEI. Only in-frame clones appear in the TCRdb table, and some are missing; sequencing was by immunoSEQ multiplex PCR. Among about 98,000 clones listed, roughly four fifths were seen once. The sample was blood. The source is a man in his 60s in good health. The chain is built from TRBV2 and TRBJ1-1; no clear D. The CDR3 loop reads CASILSRAANTEAFF. The CDR3 bases are TGTGCCAGCATTCTATCTCGGGCGGCGAACACTGAAGCTTTCTTT.